This T cell receptor (beta chain) comes out of a study of blood T cells in healthy people across ages. With a J-beta primer mix and a sample-barcoded 5' primer, a second PCR ran 7 to 11 cycles. In TCRdb, the 5' RACE reads were re-called with MiXCR into one record per CDR3 protein. Found here are about 780,000 distinct CDR3 sequences, under 30% of them singletons; the top ten hold under 3%. Trimming removed 4 bases from V and 10 bases from J; junction bases left unmatched: 8. CDR1 and CDR2 (germline): SGHRS, YFSETQ. This CDR3 has 13 amino acids. A further study also used this sample, focusing on T cells of mothers and their children. That source adds: Overlap ran slightly, non-significantly higher for related than unrelated mother-child pairs.

Sequencing was done on a sample of blood. The chain joins TRBV5-1 to TRBJ2-5; 9 bases line up with TRBD2. This receptor was identified in a boy aged 5-17 years in good health. The CDR3 spells CASSLAGTGDQYF. The CDR3 DNA reads as TGCGCCAGCAGCCTAGCGGGGACTGGGGACCAGTACTTC.